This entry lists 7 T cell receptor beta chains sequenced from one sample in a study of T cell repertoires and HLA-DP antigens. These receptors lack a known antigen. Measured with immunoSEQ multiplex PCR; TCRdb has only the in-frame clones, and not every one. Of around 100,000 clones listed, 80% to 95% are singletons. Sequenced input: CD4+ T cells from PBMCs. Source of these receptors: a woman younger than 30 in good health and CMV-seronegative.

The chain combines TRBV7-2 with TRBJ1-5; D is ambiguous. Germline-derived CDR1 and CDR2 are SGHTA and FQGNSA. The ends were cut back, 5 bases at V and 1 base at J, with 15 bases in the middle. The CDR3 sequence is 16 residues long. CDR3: CASSLEVGRSNQPQHF. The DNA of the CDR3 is TGTGCCAGCAGCCTAGAGGTGGGGAGGAGCAATCAGCCCCAGCATTTT. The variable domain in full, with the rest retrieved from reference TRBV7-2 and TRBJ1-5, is GAGVSQSPSNKVTEKGKDVELRCDPISGHTALYWYRQSLGQGLEFLIYFQGNSAPDKSGLPSDRFSAERTGGSVSTLTIQRTQQEDSAVYLCASSLEVGRSNQPQHFGDGTRLSIL.

CDR3 coding DNA: TGTGCCAGCTCACCCGACAGCGAGACCCAGTACTTC. Its translation: CASSPDSETQYF. V usage is TRBV18 and J usage is TRBJ2-5, with D possibly matching TRBD1 (5 bases). Germline V gene sequence: CDR1 KGHSH, CDR2 LQKENI. The ends were cut back, 3 bases at V and 5 bases at J, with 7 bases in the middle. CDR3 length: 12 residues.

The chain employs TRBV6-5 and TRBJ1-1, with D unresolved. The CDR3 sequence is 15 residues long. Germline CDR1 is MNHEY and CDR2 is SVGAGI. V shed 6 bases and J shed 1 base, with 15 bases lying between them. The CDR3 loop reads CASSLAGLANTEAFF. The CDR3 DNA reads TGTGCCAGCAGCCTGGCTGGGTTGGCGAACACTGAAGCTTTCTTT.

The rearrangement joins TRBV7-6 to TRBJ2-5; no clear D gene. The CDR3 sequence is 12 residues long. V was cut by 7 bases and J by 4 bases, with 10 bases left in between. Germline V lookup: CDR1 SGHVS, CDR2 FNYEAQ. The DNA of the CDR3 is TGTGCCAGCACAGGAGTAGGAGAGACCCAGTACTTC. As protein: CASTGVGETQYF.

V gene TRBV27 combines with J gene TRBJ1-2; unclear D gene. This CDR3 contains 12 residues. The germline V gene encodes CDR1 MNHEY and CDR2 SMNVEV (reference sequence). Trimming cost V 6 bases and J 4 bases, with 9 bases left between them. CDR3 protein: CASSPGFYGYTF. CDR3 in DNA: TGTGCCAGCAGCCCGGGTTTCTATGGCTACACCTTC.

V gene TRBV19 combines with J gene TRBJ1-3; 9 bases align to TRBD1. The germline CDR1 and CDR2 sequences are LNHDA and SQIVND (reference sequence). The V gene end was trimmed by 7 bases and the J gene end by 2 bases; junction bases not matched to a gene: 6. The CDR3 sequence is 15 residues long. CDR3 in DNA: TGTGCCAGTACCCCGGACAGGGGAGCTGGAAACACCATATATTTT. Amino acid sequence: CASTPDRGAGNTIYF.

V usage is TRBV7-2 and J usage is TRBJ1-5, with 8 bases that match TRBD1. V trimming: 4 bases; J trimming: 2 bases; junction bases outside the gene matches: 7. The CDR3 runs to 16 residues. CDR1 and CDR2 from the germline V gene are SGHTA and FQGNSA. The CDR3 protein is CASSSTDRGGNQPQHF. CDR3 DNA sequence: TGTGCCAGCAGCTCCACCGACAGGGGAGGCAATCAGCCCCAGCATTTT. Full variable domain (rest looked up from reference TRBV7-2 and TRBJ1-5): GAGVSQSPSNKVTEKGKDVELRCDPISGHTALYWYRQSLGQGLEFLIYFQGNSAPDKSGLPSDRFSAERTGGSVSTLTIQRTQQEDSAVYLCASSSTDRGGNQPQHFGDGTRLSIL.